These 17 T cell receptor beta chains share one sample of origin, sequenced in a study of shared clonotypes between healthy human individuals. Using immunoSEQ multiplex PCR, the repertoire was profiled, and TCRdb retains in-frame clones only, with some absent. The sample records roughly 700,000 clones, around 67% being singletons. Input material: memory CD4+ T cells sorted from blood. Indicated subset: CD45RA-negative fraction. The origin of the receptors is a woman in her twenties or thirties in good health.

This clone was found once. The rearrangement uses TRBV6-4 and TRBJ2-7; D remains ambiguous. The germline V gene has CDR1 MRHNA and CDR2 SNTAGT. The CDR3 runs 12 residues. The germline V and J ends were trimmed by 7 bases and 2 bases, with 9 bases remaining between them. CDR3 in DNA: TGTGCCAGCAACGAGCTCGCCTACGAGCAGTACTTC. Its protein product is CASNELAYEQYF.

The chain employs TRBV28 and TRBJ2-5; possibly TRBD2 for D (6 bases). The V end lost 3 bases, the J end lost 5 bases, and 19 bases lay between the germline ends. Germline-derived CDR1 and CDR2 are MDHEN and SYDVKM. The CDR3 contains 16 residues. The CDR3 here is CASSFMTGVVRETQYF. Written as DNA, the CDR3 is TGTGCCAGCAGTTTTATGACGGGGGTGGTTCGGGAGACCCAGTACTTC.

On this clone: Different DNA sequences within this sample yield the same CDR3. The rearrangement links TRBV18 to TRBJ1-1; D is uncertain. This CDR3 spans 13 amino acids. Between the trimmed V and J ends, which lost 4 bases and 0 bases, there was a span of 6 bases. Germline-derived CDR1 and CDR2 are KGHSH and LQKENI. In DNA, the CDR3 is TGTGCCAGCTCACAAGGGATGAACACTGAAGCTTTCTTT. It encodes CASSQGMNTEAFF. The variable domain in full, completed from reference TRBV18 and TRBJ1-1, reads NAGVMQNPRHLVRRRGQEARLRCSPMKGHSHVYWYRQLPEEGLKFMVYLQKENIIDESGMPKERFSAEFPKEGPSILRIQQVVRGDSAAYFCASSQGMNTEAFFGQGTRLTVV.

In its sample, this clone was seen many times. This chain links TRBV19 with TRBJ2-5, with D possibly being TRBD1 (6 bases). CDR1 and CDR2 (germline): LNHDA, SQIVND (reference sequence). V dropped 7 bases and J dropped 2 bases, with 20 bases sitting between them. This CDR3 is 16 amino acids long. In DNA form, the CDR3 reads TGTGCCAGTACCAAGCGTTGGACAGCCCCTCAAGAGACCCAGTACTTC. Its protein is CASTKRWTAPQETQYF.

CDR3: CASSQGWDSSGANVLTF. Here the CDR3 DNA reads TGCGCCAGCAGCCAGGGTTGGGACAGCTCTGGGGCCAACGTCCTGACTTTC. The chain employs TRBV4-1 and TRBJ2-6, with 7 bases lining up with TRBD1. V lost 3 bases and J lost 0; bases outside the gene matches: 5. Germline-derived CDR1 and CDR2 are MGHRA and YSYEKL. This CDR3 contains 17 residues.

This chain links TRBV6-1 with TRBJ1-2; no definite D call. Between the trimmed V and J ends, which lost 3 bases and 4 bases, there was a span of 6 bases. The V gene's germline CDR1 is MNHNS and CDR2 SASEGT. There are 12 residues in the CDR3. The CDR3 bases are TGTGCCAGCAGTGACCCACTCTATGGCTACACCTTC. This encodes CASSDPLYGYTF.

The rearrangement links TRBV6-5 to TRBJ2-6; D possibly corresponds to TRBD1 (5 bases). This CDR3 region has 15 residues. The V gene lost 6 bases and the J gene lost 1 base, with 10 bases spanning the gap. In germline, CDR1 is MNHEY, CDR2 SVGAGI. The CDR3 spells CASSYTGSGANVLTF. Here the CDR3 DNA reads TGTGCCAGCAGCTACACAGGATCTGGGGCCAACGTCCTGACTTTC.

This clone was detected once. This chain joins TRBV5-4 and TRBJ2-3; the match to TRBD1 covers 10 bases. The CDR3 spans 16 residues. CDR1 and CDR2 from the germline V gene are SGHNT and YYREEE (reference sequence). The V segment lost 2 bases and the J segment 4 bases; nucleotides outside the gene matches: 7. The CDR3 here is CASSLRTGGLPDTQYF. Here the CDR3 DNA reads TGTGCCAGCAGCTTAAGGACAGGGGGATTGCCAGATACGCAGTATTTT.

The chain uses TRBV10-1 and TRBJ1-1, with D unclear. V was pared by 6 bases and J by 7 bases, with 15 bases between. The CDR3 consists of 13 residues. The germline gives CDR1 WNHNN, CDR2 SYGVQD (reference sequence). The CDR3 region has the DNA TGCGCCAGCAGACCCTCCGGGGAAGGTGAAGCTTTCTTT. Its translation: CASRPSGEGEAFF.

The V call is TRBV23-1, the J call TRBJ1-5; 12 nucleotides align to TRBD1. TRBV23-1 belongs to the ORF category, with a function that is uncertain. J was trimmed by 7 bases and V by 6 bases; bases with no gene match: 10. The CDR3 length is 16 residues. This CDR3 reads CASRRPGQGAQQPQHF. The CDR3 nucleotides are TGCGCCAGCAGGAGGCCGGGACAGGGGGCGCAACAGCCCCAGCATTTT.

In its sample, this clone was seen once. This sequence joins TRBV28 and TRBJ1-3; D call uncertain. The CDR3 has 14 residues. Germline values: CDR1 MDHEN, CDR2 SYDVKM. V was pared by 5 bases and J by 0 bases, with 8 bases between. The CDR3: CASSPQISGNTIYF. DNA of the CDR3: TGTGCCAGCAGTCCCCAAATCTCTGGAAACACCATATATTTT. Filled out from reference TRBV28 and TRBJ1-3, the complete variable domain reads DVKVTQSSRYLVKRTGEKVFLECVQDMDHENMFWYRQDPGLGLRLIYFSYDVKMKEKGDIPEGYSVSREKKERFSLILESASTNQTSMYLCASSPQISGNTIYFGEGSWLTVV.

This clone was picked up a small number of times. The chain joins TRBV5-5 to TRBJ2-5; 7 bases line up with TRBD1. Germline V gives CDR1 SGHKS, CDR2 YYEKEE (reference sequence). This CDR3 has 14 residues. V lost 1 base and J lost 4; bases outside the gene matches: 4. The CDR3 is CASSLFRQGETQYF. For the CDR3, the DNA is TGTGCCAGCAGCTTGTTCCGACAGGGAGAGACCCAGTACTTC.

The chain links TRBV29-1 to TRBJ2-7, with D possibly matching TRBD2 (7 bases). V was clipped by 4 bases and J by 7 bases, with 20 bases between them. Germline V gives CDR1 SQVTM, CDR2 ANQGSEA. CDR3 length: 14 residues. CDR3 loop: CSVGGTTGIWEQYF. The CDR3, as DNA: TGCAGCGTTGGGGGGACTACAGGGATTTGGGAGCAGTACTTC.

The CDR3 protein is CASSLASGSSETQYF. The CDR3, as DNA: TGTGCCAGCAGCTTGGCTAGCGGGAGCTCTGAGACCCAGTACTTC. This chain joins TRBV5-4 and TRBJ2-5, with TRBD2 identical over 10 bases. Germline V gene data show CDR1 as SGHNT and CDR2 as YYREEE (reference sequence). V shed 0 bases, J shed 5 bases, and the junction held 4 bases outside the gene matches. This CDR3 has 15 residues.

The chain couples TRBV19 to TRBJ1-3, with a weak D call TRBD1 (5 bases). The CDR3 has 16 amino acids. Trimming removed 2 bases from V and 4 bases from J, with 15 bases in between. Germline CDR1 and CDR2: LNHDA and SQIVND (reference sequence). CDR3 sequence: CASSITRGQLGNTIYF. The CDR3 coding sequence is TGTGCCAGTAGTATAACAAGAGGACAACTGGGAAACACCATATATTTT.

The CDR3: CASSVIAGTDTQYF. In DNA, the CDR3 is TGTGCCAGCAGTGTTATAGCGGGCACAGATACGCAGTATTTT. This chain joins TRBV2 and TRBJ2-3, with TRBD2 as a possible D gene (6 bases). CDR1 SNHLY and CDR2 FYNNEI come from the germline V gene. CDR3 length equals 14 residues. The germline V and J ends were trimmed by 4 bases and 1 base, with 9 bases remaining between them.

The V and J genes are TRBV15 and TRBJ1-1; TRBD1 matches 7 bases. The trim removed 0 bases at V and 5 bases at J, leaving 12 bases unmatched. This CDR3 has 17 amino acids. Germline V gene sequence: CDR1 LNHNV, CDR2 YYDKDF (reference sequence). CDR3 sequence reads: CATSRDSRTGRGTEAFF. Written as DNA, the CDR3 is TGTGCCACCAGCAGAGATTCGAGGACAGGACGGGGGACTGAAGCTTTCTTT.